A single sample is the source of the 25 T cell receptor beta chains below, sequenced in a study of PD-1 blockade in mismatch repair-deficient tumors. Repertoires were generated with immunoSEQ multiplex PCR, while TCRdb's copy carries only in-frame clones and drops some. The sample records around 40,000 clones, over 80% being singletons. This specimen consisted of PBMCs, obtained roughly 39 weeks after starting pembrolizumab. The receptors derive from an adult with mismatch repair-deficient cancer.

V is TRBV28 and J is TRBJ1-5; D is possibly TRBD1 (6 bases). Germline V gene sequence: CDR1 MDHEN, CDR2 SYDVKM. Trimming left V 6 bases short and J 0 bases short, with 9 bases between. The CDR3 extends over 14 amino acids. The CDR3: CASRGGYSNQPQHF. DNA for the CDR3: TGTGCCAGCAGAGGGGGTTATAGCAATCAGCCCCAGCATTTT.

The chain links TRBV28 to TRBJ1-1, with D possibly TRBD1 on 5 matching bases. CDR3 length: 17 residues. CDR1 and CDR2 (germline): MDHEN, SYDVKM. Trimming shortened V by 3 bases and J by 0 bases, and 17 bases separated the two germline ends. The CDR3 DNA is TGTGCCAGCAGTTTGGAGAGGGGAGGGTACATGAACACTGAAGCTTTCTTT. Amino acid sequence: CASSLERGGYMNTEAFF.

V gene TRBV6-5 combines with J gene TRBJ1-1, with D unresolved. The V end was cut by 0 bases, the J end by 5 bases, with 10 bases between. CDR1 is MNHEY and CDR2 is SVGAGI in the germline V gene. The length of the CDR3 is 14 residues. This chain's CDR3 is CASSYSPGSTEAFF. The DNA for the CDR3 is TGTGCCAGCAGTTACTCGCCGGGTAGTACTGAAGCTTTCTTT.

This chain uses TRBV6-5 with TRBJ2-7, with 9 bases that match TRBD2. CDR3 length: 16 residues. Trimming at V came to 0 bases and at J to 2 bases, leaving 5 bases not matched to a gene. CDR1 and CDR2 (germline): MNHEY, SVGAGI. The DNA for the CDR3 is TGTGCCAGCAGTTACTCACTAGCGGGTGGGCCCTACGAGCAGTACTTC. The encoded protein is CASSYSLAGGPYEQYF.

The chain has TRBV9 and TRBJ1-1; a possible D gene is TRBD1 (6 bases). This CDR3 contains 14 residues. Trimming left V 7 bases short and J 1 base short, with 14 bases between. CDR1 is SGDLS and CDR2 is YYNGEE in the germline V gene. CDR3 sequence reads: CASGRGGQNTEAFF. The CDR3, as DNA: TGTGCCAGCGGACGGGGGGGACAGAACACTGAAGCTTTCTTT.

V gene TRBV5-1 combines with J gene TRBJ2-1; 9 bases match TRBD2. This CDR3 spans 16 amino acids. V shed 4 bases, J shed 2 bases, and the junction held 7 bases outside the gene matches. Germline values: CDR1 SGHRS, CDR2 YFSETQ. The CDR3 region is CASSDPGGGAYNEQFF. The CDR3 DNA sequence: TGCGCCAGCAGCGACCCCGGCGGGGGGGCCTACAATGAGCAGTTCTTC.

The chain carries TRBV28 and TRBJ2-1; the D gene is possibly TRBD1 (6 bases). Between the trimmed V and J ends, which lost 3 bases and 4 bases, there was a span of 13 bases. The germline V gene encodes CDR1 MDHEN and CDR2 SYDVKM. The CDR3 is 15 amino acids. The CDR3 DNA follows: TGTGCCAGCAGTTTTCTGGGGGCCGGTTACAATGAGCAGTTCTTC. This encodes CASSFLGAGYNEQFF.

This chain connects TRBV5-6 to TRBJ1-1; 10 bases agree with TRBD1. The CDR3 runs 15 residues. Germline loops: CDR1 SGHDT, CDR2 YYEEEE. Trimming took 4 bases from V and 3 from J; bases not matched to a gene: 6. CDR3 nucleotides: TGTGCCAGCAGCCCGGGACAGGGGATGTACACTGAAGCTTTCTTT. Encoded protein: CASSPGQGMYTEAFF.

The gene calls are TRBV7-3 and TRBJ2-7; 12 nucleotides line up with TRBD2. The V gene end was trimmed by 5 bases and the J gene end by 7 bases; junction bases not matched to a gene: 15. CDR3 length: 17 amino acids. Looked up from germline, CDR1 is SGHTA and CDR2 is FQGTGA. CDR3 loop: CASSPQGSSGRAREQYF. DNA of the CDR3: TGTGCCAGCAGCCCCCAGGGCTCTAGCGGGAGGGCCCGTGAGCAGTACTTC.

The CDR3 reads CASSYSQGTPGNEQFF. CDR3 coding DNA: TGTGCCAGCAGTTACTCACAGGGGACCCCTGGCAATGAGCAGTTCTTC. This sequence joins TRBV6-5 and TRBJ2-1; 7 bases line up with TRBD1. J was trimmed by 6 bases and V by 0 bases; bases with no gene match: 8. The germline gives CDR1 MNHEY, CDR2 SVGAGI. The CDR3 consists of 16 residues.

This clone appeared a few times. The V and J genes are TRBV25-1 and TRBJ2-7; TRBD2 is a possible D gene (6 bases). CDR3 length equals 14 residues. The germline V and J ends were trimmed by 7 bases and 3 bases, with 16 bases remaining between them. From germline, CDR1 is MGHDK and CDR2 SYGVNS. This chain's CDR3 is CASTLPGTFYEQYF. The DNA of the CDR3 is TGTGCCAGCACCCTGCCGGGGACTTTCTACGAGCAGTACTTC.

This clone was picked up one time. In nucleotides, the CDR3 is TGTGCCAGCAGCTCGGGGTTGATCTCTGGAAACACCATATATTTT. It is translated as CASSSGLISGNTIYF. The chain has TRBV5-6 and TRBJ1-3; D not resolved. Trimming pared 3 bases from V and 0 bases from J, leaving 10 bases between. Germline lookup yields CDR1 SGHDT and CDR2 YYEEEE. This CDR3 has 15 residues.

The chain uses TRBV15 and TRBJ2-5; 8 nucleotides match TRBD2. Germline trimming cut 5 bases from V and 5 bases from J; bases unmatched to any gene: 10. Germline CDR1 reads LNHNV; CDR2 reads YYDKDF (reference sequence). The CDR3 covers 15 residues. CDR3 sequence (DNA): TGTGCCACCAGCGTCGCGGGAGGTAGGAAGGAGACCCAGTACTTC. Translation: CATSVAGGRKETQYF.

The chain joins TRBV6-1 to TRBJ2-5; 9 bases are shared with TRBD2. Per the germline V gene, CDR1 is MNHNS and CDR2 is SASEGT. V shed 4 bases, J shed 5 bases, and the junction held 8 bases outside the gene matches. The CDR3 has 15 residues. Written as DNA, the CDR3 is TGTGCCAGCAGTGGCCTAGCGGGAAATTCGGAGACCCAGTACTTC. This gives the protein CASSGLAGNSETQYF.

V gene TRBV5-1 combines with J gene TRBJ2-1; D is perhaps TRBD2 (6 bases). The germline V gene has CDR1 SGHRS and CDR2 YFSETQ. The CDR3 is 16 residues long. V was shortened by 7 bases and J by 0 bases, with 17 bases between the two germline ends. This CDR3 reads CASQLSGPSSYNEQFF. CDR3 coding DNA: TGCGCCAGCCAACTTAGCGGCCCCAGCTCCTACAATGAGCAGTTCTTC. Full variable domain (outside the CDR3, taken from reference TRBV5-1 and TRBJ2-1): KAGVTQTPRYLIKTRGQQVTLSCSPISGHRSVSWYQQTPGQGLQFLFEYFSETQRNKGNFPGRFSGRQFSNSRSEMNVSTLELGDSALYLCASQLSGPSSYNEQFFGPGTRLTVL.

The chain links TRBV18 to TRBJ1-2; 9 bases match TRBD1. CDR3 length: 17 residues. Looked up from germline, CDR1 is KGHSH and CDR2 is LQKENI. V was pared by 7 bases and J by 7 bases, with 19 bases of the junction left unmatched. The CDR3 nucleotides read TGTGCCAGCTTGGGGCGTGGCGCCGGGACAGGGACAGCTGGCTACACCTTC. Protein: CASLGRGAGTGTAGYTF.

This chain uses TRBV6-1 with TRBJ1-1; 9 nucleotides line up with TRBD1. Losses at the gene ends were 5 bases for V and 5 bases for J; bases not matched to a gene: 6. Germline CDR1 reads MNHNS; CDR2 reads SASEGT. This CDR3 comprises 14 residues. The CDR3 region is CASSPGTGRTEAFF. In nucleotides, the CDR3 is TGTGCCAGCAGTCCCGGGACAGGGAGGACTGAAGCTTTCTTT.

The CDR3 is CASSFSSGANVLTF. Written as DNA, the CDR3 is TGTGCCAGCAGCTTCTCCTCTGGGGCCAACGTCCTGACTTTC. The chain has TRBV7-3 and TRBJ2-6; D not resolved. CDR3 length: 14 amino acids. The germline CDR1 and CDR2 sequences are SGHTA and FQGTGA. V lost 3 bases and J 0 bases, leaving 3 bases between the germline ends.

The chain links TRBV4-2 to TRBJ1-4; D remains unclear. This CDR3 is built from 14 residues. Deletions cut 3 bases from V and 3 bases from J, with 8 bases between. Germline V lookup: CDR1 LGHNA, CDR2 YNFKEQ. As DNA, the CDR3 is TGTGCCAGCAGCCAGGCCTCTTCTAATGAAAAACTGTTTTTT. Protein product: CASSQASSNEKLFF.

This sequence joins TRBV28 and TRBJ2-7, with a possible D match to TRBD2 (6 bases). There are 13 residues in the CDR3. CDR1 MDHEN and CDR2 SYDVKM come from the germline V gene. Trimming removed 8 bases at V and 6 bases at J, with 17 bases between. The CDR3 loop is CASGGLSSGEQYF. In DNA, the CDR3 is TGTGCCAGCGGAGGGTTATCCTCGGGCGAGCAGTACTTC.

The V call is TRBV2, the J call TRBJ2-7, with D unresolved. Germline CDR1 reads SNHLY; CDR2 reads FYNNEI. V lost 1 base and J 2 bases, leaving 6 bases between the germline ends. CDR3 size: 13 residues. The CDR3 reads CASSEGGPYEQYF. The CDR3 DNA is TGTGCCAGCAGTGAAGGAGGTCCCTACGAGCAGTACTTC.

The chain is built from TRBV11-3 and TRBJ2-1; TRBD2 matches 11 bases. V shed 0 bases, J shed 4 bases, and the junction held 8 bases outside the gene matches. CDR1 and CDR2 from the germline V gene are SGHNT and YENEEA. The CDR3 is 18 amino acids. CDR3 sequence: CASSLDGIAGGPYNEQFF. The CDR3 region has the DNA TGTGCCAGCAGCTTAGATGGGATAGCGGGAGGGCCTTACAATGAGCAGTTCTTC.

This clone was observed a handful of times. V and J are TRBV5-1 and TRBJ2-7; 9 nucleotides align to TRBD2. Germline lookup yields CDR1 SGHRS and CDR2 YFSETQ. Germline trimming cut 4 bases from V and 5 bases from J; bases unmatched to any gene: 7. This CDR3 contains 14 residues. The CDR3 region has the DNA TGCGCCAGCAGCCCACTAGCGGGCGTGGACGAGCAGTACTTC. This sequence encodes CASSPLAGVDEQYF.

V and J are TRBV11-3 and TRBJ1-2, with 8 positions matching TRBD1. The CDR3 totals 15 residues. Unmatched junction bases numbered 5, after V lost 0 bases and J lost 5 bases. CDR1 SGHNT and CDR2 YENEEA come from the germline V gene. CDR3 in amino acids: CASSLDPDRVYGYTF. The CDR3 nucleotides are TGTGCCAGCAGCTTAGACCCGGACAGGGTATATGGCTACACCTTC.

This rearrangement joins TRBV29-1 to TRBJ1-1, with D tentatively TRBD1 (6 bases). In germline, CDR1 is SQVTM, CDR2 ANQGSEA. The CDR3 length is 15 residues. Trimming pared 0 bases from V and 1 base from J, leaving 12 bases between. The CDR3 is CSVEDQGTPNTEAFF. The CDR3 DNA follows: TGCAGCGTTGAAGATCAAGGGACACCGAACACTGAAGCTTTCTTT.